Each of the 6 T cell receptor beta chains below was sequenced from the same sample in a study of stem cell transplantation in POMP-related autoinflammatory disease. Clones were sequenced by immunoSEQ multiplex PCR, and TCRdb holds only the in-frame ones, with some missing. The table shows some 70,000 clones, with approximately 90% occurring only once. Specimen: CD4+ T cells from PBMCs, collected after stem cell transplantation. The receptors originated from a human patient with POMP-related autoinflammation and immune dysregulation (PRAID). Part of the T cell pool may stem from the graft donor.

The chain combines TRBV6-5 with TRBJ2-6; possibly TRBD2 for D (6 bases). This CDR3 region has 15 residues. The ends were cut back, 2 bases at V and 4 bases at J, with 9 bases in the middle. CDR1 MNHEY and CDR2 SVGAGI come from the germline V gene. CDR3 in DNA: TGTGCCAGCAGTTACGGAGGGGCAGGGGCCAACGTCCTGACTTTC. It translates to CASSYGGAGANVLTF.

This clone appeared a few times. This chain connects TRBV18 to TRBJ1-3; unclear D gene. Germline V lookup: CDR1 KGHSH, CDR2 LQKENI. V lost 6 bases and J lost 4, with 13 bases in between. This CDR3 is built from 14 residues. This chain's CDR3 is CASSSSVLGNTIYF. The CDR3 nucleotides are TGTGCCAGCTCTTCTAGCGTGCTGGGAAACACCATATATTTT.

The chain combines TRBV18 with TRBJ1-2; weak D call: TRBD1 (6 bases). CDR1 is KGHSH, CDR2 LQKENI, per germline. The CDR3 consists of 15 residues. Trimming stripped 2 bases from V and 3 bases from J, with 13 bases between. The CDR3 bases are TGTGCCAGCTCACCAGGGGGCAGGGCGGACTATGGCTACACCTTC. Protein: CASSPGGRADYGYTF. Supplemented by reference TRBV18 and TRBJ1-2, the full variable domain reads NAGVMQNPRHLVRRRGQEARLRCSPMKGHSHVYWYRQLPEEGLKFMVYLQKENIIDESGMPKERFSAEFPKEGPSILRIQQVVRGDSAAYFCASSPGGRADYGYTFGSGTRLTVV.

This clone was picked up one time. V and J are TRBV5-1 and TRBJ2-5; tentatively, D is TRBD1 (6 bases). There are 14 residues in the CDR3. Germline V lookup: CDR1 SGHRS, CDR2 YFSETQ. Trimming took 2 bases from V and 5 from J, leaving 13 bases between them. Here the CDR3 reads CASSLQGERETQYF. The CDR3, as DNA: TGCGCCAGCAGCTTACAGGGTGAGCGGGAGACCCAGTACTTC.

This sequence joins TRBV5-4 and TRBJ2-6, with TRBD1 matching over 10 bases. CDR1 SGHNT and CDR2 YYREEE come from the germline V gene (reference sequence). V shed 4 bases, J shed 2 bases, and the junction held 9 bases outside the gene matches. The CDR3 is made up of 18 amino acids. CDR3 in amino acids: CASSTRQGAVPGANVLTF. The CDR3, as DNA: TGTGCCAGCAGCACAAGACAGGGGGCTGTTCCTGGGGCCAACGTCCTGACTTTC.

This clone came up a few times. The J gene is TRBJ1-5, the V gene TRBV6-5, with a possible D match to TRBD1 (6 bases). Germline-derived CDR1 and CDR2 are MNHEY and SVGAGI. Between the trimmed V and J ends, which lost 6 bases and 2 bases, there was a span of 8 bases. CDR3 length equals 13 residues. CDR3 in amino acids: CASRNRGNQPQHF. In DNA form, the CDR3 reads TGTGCCAGCAGAAACAGGGGCAATCAGCCCCAGCATTTT.